This TCR beta chain was captured in a study of CD8 T cells in ankylosing spondylitis. Study-level results: Ankylosing spondylitis blood seemed to carry a telltale TCR beta motif made of under ten highly homologous variants. Reports of some motif variants in reactive arthritis synovial fluid and blood predate this one.

A quantitative 5'-RACE method, one with molecular barcodes, was used to make TCR beta libraries. TCRdb fed the 5' RACE reads into MiXCR, producing one record per CDR3 protein. The sample lists a few hundred thousand distinct CDR3 sequences, under 20% occurring once. Points on this clonotype: Its antigen remains unidentified.

V gave up 4 bases and J gave up 4 bases, with 14 bases separating them. Germline V CDR1 and CDR2: SGHRS, YFSETQ. This CDR3 comprises 14 residues. The V gene is TRBV5-1, the J gene TRBJ2-5; tentatively, D is TRBD1 (6 bases). Sequencing was performed on blood, either unsorted or a sorted T cell fraction (not recorded which). The TCR originated in a male donor with ankylosing spondylitis. Here the CDR3 DNA reads TGCGCCAGCAGCGCCCGGGACATAAGAGAGACCCAGTACTTC. It translates to CASSARDIRETQYF.